The present entry profiles one T cell receptor (beta chain) with its context. This sample was taken from a study of blood T cell repertoires in COVID-19. About the study: Acute-phase and convalescent COVID-19 samples originated in the United States, Italy and Spain.

Authors' analysis steps: It was from reference gene primer amplification that nucleated cell counts were estimated. Generated by immunoSEQ multiplex PCR, the TCRdb table keeps only in-frame clones and is missing some. V and J calls and clone size are those listed in that table; D and trimming were worked out from the DNA. This table has under 400,000 clones, roughly 90% appearing once. The CDR3 totals 17 residues. Germline V gene lookup returns CDR1 ENHRY and CDR2 SYGVKD. The ends were cut back, 0 bases at V and 0 bases at J, with 14 bases in the middle. This receptor was obtained from a woman in her twenties or thirties with COVID-19, enrolled during active disease. The chain combines TRBV10-3 with TRBJ1-2; D is ambiguous. The sample taken for sequencing was peripheral blood. CDR3 sequence: CAISESIYTGANYGYTF. CDR3 nucleotides: TGTGCCATCAGTGAGTCGATCTACACCGGAGCTAACTATGGCTACACCTTC.